This TCR beta chain was sequenced during a study of OX40 agonist ivuxolimab in advanced cancers. As for the study in general: The dose-escalation group included hepatocellular carcinoma, melanoma, renal cell carcinoma and head and neck cancer. Study-wide results and limits: There were, on average, more expanded clones in CD8+ T cells than in CD4+.

Trimming stripped 3 bases from V and 10 bases from J, with 16 bases between. The CDR3 loop spans 14 amino acids. CDR1 is SNHLY and CDR2 is FYNNEI in the germline V gene. This table comes from immunoSEQ multiplex PCR, and its TCRdb copy is limited to in-frame clones, with some not included. The repertoire holds 45,000 to 55,000 clones, approximately 94% seen once, with approximately 12% in the top ten. Concerning this clone itself: What it recognizes is unknown.

The V and J genes are TRBV2 and TRBJ2-1, with TRBD2 as a possible D gene (5 bases). The sample consisted of CD4+ or CD8+ T cells sorted from blood, taken in a trial of the OX40 agonist ivuxolimab. This clonotype originated in an adult with an advanced solid tumor such as melanoma, head and neck, liver or kidney cancer. In DNA form, the CDR3 reads TGTGCCAGCAGTGACGGGCTAGGAGGTAACGAGCAGTTCTTC. This translates into CASSDGLGGNEQFF. Combining the CDR3 with reference TRBV2 and TRBJ2-1 gives the whole variable domain EPEVTQTPSHQVTQMGQEVILRCVPISNHLYFYWYRQILGQKVEFLVSFYNNEISEKSEIFDDQFSVERPDGSNFTLKIRSTKLEDSAMYFCASSDGLGGNEQFFGPGTRLTVL.